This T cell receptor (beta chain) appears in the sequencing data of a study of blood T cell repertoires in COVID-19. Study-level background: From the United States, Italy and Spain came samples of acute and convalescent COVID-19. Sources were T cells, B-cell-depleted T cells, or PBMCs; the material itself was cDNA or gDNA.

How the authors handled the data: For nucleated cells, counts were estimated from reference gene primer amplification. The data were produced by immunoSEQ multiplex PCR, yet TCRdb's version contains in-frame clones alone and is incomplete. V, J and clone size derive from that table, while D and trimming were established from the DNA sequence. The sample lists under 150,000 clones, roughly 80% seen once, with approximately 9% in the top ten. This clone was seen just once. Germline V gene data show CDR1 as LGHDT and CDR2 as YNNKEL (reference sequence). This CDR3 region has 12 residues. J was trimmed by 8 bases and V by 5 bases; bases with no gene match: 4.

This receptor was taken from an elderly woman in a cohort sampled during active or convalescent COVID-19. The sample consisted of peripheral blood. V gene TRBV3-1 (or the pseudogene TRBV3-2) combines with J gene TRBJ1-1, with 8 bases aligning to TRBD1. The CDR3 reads CASSNRDREAFF. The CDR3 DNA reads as TGTGCCAGCAGCAACCGGGACAGGGAAGCTTTCTTT.